The clone carrying this T cell receptor (beta chain) was observed once. Its target is not known. These data are taken from a study of cytomegalovirus exposure and HLA in healthy donors. The study, taken as a whole, reports: The classifier reportedly diagnosed cytomegalovirus status with high sensitivity and specificity. The listing of roughly 160 TCR beta chains classed them as cytomegalovirus-associated. In the 130 or so validation repertoires, a later analysis found that first-cohort TCR clusters tended to co-occur.

Germline assignment: CDR1 GTSNPN and CDR2 SVGIG (reference sequence). The CDR3 consists of 16 residues. J lost 1 base, V lost 3 bases, and 9 bases had no gene match. The donors formed part of the approximately 110-subject validation cohort, distinct from the approximately 630-subject first cohort. Method: immunoSEQ multiplex PCR; TCRdb's copy keeps in-frame clones and lacks some. Among about 66,000 clones listed, approximately 96% were seen once. The V gene is TRBV30, the J gene TRBJ2-3, with 8 nucleotides matching TRBD1. The clonotype was recovered from a man aged 18 to 30 in good health and CMV-seronegative. Sequenced input: PBMCs. CDR3 nucleotide sequence: TGTGCCTGGAGCGAAATGGACAGGGCACGCACAGATACGCAGTATTTT. This codes for CAWSEMDRARTDTQYF.